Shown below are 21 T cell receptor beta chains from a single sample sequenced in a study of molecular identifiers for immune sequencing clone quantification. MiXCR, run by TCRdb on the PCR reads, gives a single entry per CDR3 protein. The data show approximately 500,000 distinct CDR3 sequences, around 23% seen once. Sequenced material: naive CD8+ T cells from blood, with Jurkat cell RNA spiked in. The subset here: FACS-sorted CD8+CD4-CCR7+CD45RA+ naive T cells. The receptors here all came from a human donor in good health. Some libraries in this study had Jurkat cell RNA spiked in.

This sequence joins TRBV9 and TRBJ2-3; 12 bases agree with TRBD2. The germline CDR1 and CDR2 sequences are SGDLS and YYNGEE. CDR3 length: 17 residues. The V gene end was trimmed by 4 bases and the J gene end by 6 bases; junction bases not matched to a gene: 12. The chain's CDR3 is CASSQDLAGGPGDTQYF. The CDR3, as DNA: TGTGCCAGCAGCCAAGATCTAGCGGGGGGGCCAGGGGATACGCAGTATTTT.

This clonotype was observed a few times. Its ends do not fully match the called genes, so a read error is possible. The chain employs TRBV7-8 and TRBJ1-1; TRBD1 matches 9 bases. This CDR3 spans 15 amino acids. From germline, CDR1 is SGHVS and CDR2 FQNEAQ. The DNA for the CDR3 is TGTGCCAGCAGCCTTTACACTACAGGGGGCGAAGGAGCTCTCTTT. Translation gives CASSLYTTGGEGALF.

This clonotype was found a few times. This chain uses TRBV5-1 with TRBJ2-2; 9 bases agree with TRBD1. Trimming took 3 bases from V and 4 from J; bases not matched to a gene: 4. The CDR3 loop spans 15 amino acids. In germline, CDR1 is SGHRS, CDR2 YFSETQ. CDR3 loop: CASSSGTGTTGELFF. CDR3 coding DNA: TGCGCCAGCAGCTCAGGGACAGGGACCACCGGGGAGCTGTTTTTT.

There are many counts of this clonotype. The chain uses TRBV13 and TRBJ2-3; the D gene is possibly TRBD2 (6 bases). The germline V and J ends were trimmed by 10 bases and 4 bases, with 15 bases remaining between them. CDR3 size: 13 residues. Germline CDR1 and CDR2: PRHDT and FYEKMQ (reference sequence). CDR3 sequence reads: CATGTGKADTQYF. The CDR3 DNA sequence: TGTGCCACCGGGACTGGAAAAGCAGATACGCAGTATTTT.

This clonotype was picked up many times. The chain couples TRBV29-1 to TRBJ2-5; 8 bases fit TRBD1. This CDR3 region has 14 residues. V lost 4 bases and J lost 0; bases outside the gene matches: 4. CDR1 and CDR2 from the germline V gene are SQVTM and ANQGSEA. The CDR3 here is CSVVDRAYQETQYF. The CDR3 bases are TGCAGCGTTGTGGACAGGGCGTACCAAGAGACCCAGTACTTC.

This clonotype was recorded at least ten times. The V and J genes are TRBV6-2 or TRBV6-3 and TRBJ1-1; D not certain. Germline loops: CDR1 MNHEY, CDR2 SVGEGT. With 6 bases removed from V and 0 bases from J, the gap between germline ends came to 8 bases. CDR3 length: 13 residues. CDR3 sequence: CASRPALNTEAFF. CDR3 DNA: TGTGCCAGCAGACCCGCCTTGAACACTGAAGCTTTCTTT.

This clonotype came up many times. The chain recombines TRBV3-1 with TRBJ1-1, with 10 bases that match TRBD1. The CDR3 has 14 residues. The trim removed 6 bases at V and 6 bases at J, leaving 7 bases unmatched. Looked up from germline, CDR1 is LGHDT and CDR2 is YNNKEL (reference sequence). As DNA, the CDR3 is TGTGCCAGCAGACAGACAGGGGGCGGTTCTGAAGCTTTCTTT. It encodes CASRQTGGGSEAFF.

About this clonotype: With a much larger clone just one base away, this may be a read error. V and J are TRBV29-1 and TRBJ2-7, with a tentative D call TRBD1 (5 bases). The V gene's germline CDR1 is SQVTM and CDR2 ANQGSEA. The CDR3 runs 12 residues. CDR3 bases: TGCGGCGTTGGACCTGGCAGGGACGAGCAGTACTTC. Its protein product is CGVGPGRDEQYF.

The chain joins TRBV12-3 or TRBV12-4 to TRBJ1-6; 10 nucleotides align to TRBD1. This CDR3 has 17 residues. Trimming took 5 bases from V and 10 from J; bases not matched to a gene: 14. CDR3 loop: CASSRRQGAPLGSPLHF. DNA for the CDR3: TGTGCCAGCAGTCGCCGACAGGGGGCTCCCCTCGGGTCACCCCTCCACTTT.

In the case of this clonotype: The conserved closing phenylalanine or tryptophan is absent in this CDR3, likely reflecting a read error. CDR3 amino acids: CASRGVPSYEQYL. In nucleotides, the CDR3 is TGTGCCAGCAGGGGAGTACCCTCCTACGAGCAGTACTTA. This rearrangement joins TRBV28 to TRBJ2-7, with a possible D match to TRBD2 (5 bases). Trimming cost V 6 bases and J 0 bases, with 9 bases left between them. Germline lookup yields CDR1 MDHEN and CDR2 SYDVKM. This CDR3 spans 13 amino acids.

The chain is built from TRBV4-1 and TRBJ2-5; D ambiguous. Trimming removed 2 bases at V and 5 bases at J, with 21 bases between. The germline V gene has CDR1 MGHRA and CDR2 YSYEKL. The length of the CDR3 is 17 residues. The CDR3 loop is CASSQPGPLGALETQYF. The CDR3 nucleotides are TGCGCCAGCAGCCAACCTGGTCCCCTGGGCGCATTGGAGACCCAGTACTTC.

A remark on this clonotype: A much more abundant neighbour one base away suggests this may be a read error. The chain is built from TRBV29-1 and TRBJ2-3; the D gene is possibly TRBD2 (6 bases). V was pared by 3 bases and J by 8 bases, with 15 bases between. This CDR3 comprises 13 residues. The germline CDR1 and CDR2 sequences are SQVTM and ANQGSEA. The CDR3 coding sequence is TGCAGCGTTGAGGGGGGACTTCGAGGTACGCAGTATTTT. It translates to CSVEGGLRGTQYF.

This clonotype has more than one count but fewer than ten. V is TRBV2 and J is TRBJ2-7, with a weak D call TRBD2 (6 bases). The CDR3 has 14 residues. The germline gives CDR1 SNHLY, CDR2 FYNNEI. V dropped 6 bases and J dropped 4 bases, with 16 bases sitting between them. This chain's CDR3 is CASRPTSWDYEQYF. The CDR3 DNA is TGTGCCAGCAGACCCACTAGCTGGGATTACGAGCAGTACTTC.

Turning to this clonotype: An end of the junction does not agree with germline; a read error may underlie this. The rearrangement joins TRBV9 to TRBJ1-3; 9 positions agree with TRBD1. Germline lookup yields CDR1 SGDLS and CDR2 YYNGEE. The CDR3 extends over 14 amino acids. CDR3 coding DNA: TGTGCCAGCAGCGCGGACAGGGGTAAAAACACCATACATTTT. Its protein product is CASSADRGKNTIHF.

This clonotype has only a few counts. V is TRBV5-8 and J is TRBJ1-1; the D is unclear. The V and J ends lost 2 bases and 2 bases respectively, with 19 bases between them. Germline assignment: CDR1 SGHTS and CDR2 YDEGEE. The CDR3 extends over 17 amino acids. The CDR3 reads CASSLTPERALNTEAFF. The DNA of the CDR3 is TGTGCCAGCAGCTTAACCCCGGAGAGGGCCCTAAACACTGAAGCTTTCTTT.

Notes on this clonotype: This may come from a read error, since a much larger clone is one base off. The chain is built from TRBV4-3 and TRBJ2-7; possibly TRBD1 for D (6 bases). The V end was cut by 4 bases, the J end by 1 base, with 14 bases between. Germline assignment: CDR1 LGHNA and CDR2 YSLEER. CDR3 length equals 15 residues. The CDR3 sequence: CASSRAPGQSYEQYF. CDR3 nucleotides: TGCGCCAGCAGCCGAGCCCCGGGACAATCCTACGAGCAGTACTTC.

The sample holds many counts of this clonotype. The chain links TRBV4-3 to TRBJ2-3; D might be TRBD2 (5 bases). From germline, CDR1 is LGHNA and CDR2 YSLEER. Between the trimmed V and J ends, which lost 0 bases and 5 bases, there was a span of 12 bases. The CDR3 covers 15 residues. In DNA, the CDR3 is TGCGCCAGCAGCCAAGATGTACGGGAAAAAGATACGCAGTATTTT. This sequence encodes CASSQDVREKDTQYF.

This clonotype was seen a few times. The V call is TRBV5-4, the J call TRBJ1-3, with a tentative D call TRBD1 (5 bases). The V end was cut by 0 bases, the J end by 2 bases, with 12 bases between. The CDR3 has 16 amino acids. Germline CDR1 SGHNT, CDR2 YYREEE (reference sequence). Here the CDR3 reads CASSLGQGTPGNTIYF. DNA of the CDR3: TGTGCCAGCAGCTTGGGGCAGGGAACCCCTGGAAACACCATATATTTT.

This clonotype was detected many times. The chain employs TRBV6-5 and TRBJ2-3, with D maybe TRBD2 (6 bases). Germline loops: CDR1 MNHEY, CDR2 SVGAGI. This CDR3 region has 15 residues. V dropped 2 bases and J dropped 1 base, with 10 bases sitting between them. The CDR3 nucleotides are TGTGCCAGCAGTTACGGCGCTAGCGGCACAGATACGCAGTATTTT. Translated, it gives CASSYGASGTDTQYF.

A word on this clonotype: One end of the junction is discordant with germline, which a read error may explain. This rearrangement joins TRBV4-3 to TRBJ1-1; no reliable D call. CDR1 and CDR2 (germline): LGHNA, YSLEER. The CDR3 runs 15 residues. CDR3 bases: TGCGCCAGCAGCCAGATAAAGGCAGGTCACACCGAAGCTTTCTTT. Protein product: CASSQIKAGHTEAFF.

The CDR3 reads CASSQGGIQETQYF. CDR3 DNA sequence: TGCGCCAGCAGTCAGGGGGGCATACAAGAGACCCAGTACTTC. The rearrangement links TRBV23-1 to TRBJ2-5; D may be TRBD1 or TRBD2 (6 bases each). TRBV23-1 is an ORF, with its function uncertain. Trimming pared 3 bases from V and 2 bases from J, leaving 10 bases between. The CDR3 consists of 14 residues.